What follows are 21 T cell receptor beta chains derived from one specimen sequenced in a study of T cell repertoires and Cas9 in healthy adults. Repertoires were generated with immunoSEQ multiplex PCR, while TCRdb's copy carries only in-frame clones and drops some. The repertoire holds about 22,000 clones, with about 89% as singletons. The specimen was CD4+ effector T cells (CD127+, CD25-, CD137-, CD154-) from PBMCs; culture status not recorded. The receptor source for this set is a human donor in good health.

This clone was detected a few times. J is TRBJ2-1 and V is TRBV10-3, with D possibly being TRBD2 (7 bases). Germline CDR1 ENHRY, CDR2 SYGVKD. CDR3 size: 13 residues. V dropped 7 bases and J dropped 8 bases, with 15 bases sitting between them. In nucleotides, the CDR3 is TGTGCCATCAAGGGGGGGCCGGGGGATGAGCAGTTCTTC. The encoded protein is CAIKGGPGDEQFF.

This chain joins TRBV5-1 and TRBJ2-5; TRBD1 aligns across 12 bases. Per germline, CDR1 SGHRS and CDR2 YFSETQ. The CDR3 runs to 15 residues. The junction had 6 bases not matched to a gene; V was cut back by 4 bases and J by 5 bases. The CDR3 reads CASSGGTGGGETQYF. For the CDR3, the DNA is TGCGCCAGCAGCGGCGGGACAGGGGGCGGTGAGACCCAGTACTTC.

The chain uses TRBV7-3 and TRBJ2-1, with TRBD2 matching 11 bases. V shed 2 bases and J 10 bases; nucleotides not matched to a gene: 7. Germline V lookup: CDR1 SGHTA, CDR2 FQGTGA. This CDR3 has 15 residues. This chain's CDR3 is CASSLGTLAGEEQFF. CDR3 coding DNA: TGTGCCAGCAGCTTAGGCACACTAGCGGGAGAAGAGCAGTTCTTC.

CDR3 DNA sequence: TGTGCCAGTACCTCAGCTTCCATTGGGAATGAGCAGTTCTTC. Translated: CASTSASIGNEQFF. The chain couples TRBV19 to TRBJ2-1; D not certain. The germline gives CDR1 LNHDA, CDR2 SQIVND (reference sequence). V was cut by 7 bases and J by 7 bases, with 17 bases left in between. The CDR3 totals 14 residues.

The V and J genes are TRBV18 and TRBJ1-2; weak D call: TRBD1 (5 bases). Per the germline V gene, CDR1 is KGHSH and CDR2 is LQKENI. This CDR3 has 14 amino acids. V lost 6 bases, J lost 4 bases, and 15 bases lay in between. As DNA, the CDR3 is TGTGCCAGCTCCCCCCGGGGGGGACCCTATGGCTACACCTTC. Translated, it gives CASSPRGGPYGYTF.

The chain recombines TRBV7-2 with TRBJ2-5; possibly TRBD1 or TRBD2 for D (6 bases each). Germline V gene sequence: CDR1 SGHTA, CDR2 FQGNSA. The length of the CDR3 is 17 residues. The germline V and J ends were trimmed by 5 bases and 2 bases, with 21 bases remaining between them. CDR3 in DNA: TGTGCCAGCAGCCCCCGATCGGGGGCGGGAACACAAGAGACCCAGTACTTC. As protein: CASSPRSGAGTQETQYF.

The chain uses TRBV7-2 and TRBJ2-7; 7 nucleotides align to TRBD2. Germline trimming cut 5 bases from V and 3 bases from J; bases unmatched to any gene: 7. The CDR3 contains 14 residues. CDR1 is SGHTA, CDR2 FQGNSA, per germline. In DNA, the CDR3 is TGTGCCAGCAGCCCGTCAGCGGGAAACTACGAGCAGTACTTC. Translation gives CASSPSAGNYEQYF.

The V and J genes are TRBV11-2 and TRBJ2-2, with 7 bases fitting TRBD2. Per germline, CDR1 SGHAT and CDR2 FQNNGV. Trimming at V came to 5 bases and at J to 8 bases, leaving 8 bases not matched to a gene. This CDR3 has 14 residues. CDR3 bases: TGTGCCAGCAGCCAAACTAGCGTAATAGGGGAGCTGTTTTTT. Protein: CASSQTSVIGELFF.

The chain recombines TRBV28 with TRBJ2-2; 8 positions agree with TRBD2. The CDR3 loop spans 15 amino acids. The ends lost 4 bases at V and 2 bases at J; junction bases unmatched: 3. CDR1 is MDHEN, CDR2 SYDVKM, per germline. CDR3 sequence: CASSSTSGNTGELFF. CDR3 bases: TGTGCCAGCAGTTCCACTAGCGGTAACACCGGGGAGCTGTTTTTT.

This rearrangement joins TRBV5-6 to TRBJ2-5; possible D gene TRBD1, 6 bases. The J call may not be correct, given that the DNA end is closer to TRBJ2-7. CDR3 length: 14 residues. Germline values: CDR1 SGHDT, CDR2 YYEEEE. DNA of the CDR3: TGTGCCAGCAGCCGGGACACTAGAGCCAGCGAGCAGTACTTC. Residues: CASSRDTRASEQYF.

This clone was seen just once. This chain uses TRBV6-5 with TRBJ2-7; D is ambiguous. Germline CDR1 reads MNHEY; CDR2 reads SVGAGI. V shed 8 bases and J shed 6 bases, with 11 bases lying between them. The CDR3 has 11 amino acids. The CDR3 here is CASSRLSEQYF. In DNA, the CDR3 is TGTGCCAGCTCCCGGCTGAGCGAGCAGTACTTC.

The genes are TRBV6-4 and TRBJ1-4; the match to TRBD1 covers 12 bases. This CDR3 has 17 amino acids. The germline gives CDR1 MRHNA, CDR2 SNTAGT. V shed 4 bases, J shed 1 base, and the junction held 4 bases outside the gene matches. CDR3: CASSGDRGRLTNEKLFF. The CDR3 DNA reads TGTGCCAGCAGTGGGGACAGGGGGCGGTTAACTAATGAAAAACTGTTTTTT.

The rearrangement joins TRBV5-1 to TRBJ1-2; TRBD1 is a possible D gene (5 bases). The CDR3 loop spans 14 amino acids. Per germline, CDR1 SGHRS and CDR2 YFSETQ. Trimming shortened V by 4 bases and J by 3 bases, and 13 bases separated the two germline ends. Here the CDR3 reads CASSPGAEDYGYTF. The CDR3 coding sequence is TGCGCCAGCAGCCCTGGGGCCGAAGACTATGGCTACACCTTC.

This chain joins TRBV25-1 and TRBJ1-2; D may be TRBD1 (5 bases). Deletions cut 2 bases from V and 8 bases from J, with 12 bases between. The germline V gene encodes CDR1 MGHDK and CDR2 SYGVNS. The CDR3 is made up of 13 amino acids. The CDR3 is CASSEQGIGGYTF. As DNA, the CDR3 is TGTGCCAGCAGTGAACAGGGAATAGGGGGCTACACCTTC.

The gene calls are TRBV7-3 and TRBJ2-3, with 8 bases fitting TRBD2. The CDR3 covers 13 residues. With 8 bases clipped from V and 1 base from J, the junction kept 2 bases outside the gene matches. CDR1 is SGHTA, CDR2 FQGTGA, per germline. The CDR3 DNA sequence: TGTGCCAGCGGAGCGGGGGGCACAGATACGCAGTATTTT. It codes for CASGAGGTDTQYF.

The V gene is TRBV6-6, the J gene TRBJ1-1; no clear D gene. Trimming stripped 5 bases from V and 4 bases from J, with 5 bases between. CDR1 and CDR2 (germline): MNHNY, SVGAGI (reference sequence). This CDR3 region has 11 residues. This CDR3 reads CASSRTTEAFF. For the CDR3, the DNA is TGTGCCAGCAGTCGGACCACTGAAGCTTTCTTT.

The chain employs TRBV5-4 and TRBJ1-4; 8 bases line up with TRBD1. The J segment lost 3 bases and the V segment lost 4 bases, leaving 2 bases of the junction unmatched. Germline CDR1 is SGHNT and CDR2 is YYREEE (reference sequence). The CDR3 has 14 amino acids. The CDR3 nucleotides are TGTGCCAGCAGCAGGACAGGGTCTAATGAAAAACTGTTTTTT. This sequence encodes CASSRTGSNEKLFF.

This sequence joins TRBV4-1 and TRBJ1-2; D is ambiguous. V lost 0 bases and J 7 bases, leaving 12 bases between the germline ends. The length of the CDR3 is 14 residues. Germline loops: CDR1 MGHRA, CDR2 YSYEKL. The CDR3 sequence: CASSQDRVDRGYTF. The CDR3 DNA reads as TGCGCCAGCAGCCAAGATCGGGTTGATCGTGGCTACACCTTC.

This chain joins TRBV6-1 and TRBJ1-4; 7 nucleotides line up with TRBD1. Germline V gives CDR1 MNHNS, CDR2 SASEGT. CDR3 length equals 14 residues. With V trimmed by 8 bases and J by 3 bases, 6 bases remained unmatched. The CDR3 DNA reads as TGTGCCAGCTGCAGGGGGGAGGCTAATGAAAAACTGTTTTTT. Translating it yields CASCRGEANEKLFF.

The table lists this clone with a few counts. The chain couples TRBV5-1 to TRBJ2-3; perhaps TRBD1 as D (8 bases). The germline CDR1 and CDR2 sequences are SGHRS and YFSETQ. Trimming cost V 7 bases and J 6 bases, with 18 bases left between them. This CDR3 contains 14 residues. DNA for the CDR3: TGCGCCAGCGCGGACAGGGAGGGGGTGGATACGCAGTATTTT. Amino acid sequence: CASADREGVDTQYF.

The chain is built from TRBV14 and TRBJ1-2; perhaps TRBD1 as D (6 bases). The CDR3 runs to 13 residues. Germline V gene sequence: CDR1 SGHDN, CDR2 FVKESK. Trimming took 4 bases from V and 8 from J, leaving 14 bases between them. CDR3 in amino acids: CASSPISRGGYTF. CDR3 DNA: TGTGCCAGCAGCCCAATTAGCAGGGGAGGCTACACCTTC.